Here is one T cell receptor beta chain with its context. These data are taken from a study of shared clonotypes between healthy human individuals. Sequencing used immunoSEQ multiplex PCR; TCRdb keeps in-frame clones, though not all of them. The table includes 2.5 million or so clones, approximately 94% detected once. Germline V gene lookup returns CDR1 LGHNA and CDR2 YNFKEQ. Trimming removed 0 bases from V and 8 bases from J; junction bases left unmatched: 5. The CDR3 covers 14 residues. The chain has TRBV4-2 and TRBJ1-2, with TRBD1 matching 8 bases. The source of this sequence is a man aged 18 to 30 in good health. The source material was naive CD4+ T cells sorted from blood. Subset denoted: CD45RA+ positively selected. The DNA of the CDR3 is TGTGCCAGCAGCCAAGACAGGGGGCGAACGGGCTACACCTTC. It specifies CASSQDRGRTGYTF.